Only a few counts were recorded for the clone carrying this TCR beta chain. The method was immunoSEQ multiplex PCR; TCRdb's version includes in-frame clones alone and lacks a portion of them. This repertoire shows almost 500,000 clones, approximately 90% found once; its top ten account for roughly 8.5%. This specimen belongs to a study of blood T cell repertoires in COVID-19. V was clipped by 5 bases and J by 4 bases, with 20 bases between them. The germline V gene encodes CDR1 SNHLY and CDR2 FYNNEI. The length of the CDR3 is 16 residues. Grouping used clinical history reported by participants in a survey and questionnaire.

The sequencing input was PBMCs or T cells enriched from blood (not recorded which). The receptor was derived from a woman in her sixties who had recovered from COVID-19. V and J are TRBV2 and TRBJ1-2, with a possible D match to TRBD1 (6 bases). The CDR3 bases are TGTGCCAGCAGTACTCGGACAGCCCTCCAGGGCTATGGCTACACCTTC. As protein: CASSTRTALQGYGYTF.